Listed here are 10 T cell receptor beta chains from one sample, sequenced in a study of OX40 agonist ivuxolimab in advanced cancers. The library was generated by the immunoSEQ multiplex PCR assay. TCRdb stores this immuneACCESS table with in-frame sequences only. Part of the clones is absent; in the studies checked, under half of the shortfall reflects unresolved V genes, and no reason is known for the rest. The sample records around 66,000 clones, about 86% of which are singletons. The ten largest make up approximately 4.8% of the sample. The sample consisted of CD4+ or CD8+ T cells sorted from blood, taken in a trial of the OX40 agonist ivuxolimab. Source of these receptors: an adult with an advanced solid tumor such as melanoma, head and neck, liver or kidney cancer.

This clone showed up just a few times. This chain connects TRBV5-1 to TRBJ2-7; TRBD1 matches 9 bases. CDR3 length: 15 residues. V lost 4 bases to trimming and J lost 5 bases; unmatched junction nucleotides: 10. Germline CDR1 SGHRS, CDR2 YFSETQ. CDR3 residues: CASSRGGTGSHEQYF. The CDR3 region has the DNA TGCGCCAGCAGCCGGGGCGGGACAGGGAGCCACGAGCAGTACTTC. Variable domain in full (rest from reference TRBV5-1 and TRBJ2-7): KAGVTQTPRYLIKTRGQQVTLSCSPISGHRSVSWYQQTPGQGLQFLFEYFSETQRNKGNFPGRFSGRQFSNSRSEMNVSTLELGDSALYLCASSRGGTGSHEQYFGPGTRLTVT.

On this clone: The limits of the CDR3 on the DNA are not certain, so only TCRdb's listed CDR3 is given. The genes are TRBV19 and TRBJ1-2; the table's D call TRBD1 went unverified against the DNA. Germline-derived CDR1 and CDR2 are LNHDA and SQIVND (reference sequence). A total of 14 residues make up the CDR3, ends included. This CDR3 is CASTSDRAYYGYTF.

The rearrangement joins TRBV9 to TRBJ1-5; 7 bases match TRBD1. V was clipped by 3 bases and J by 9 bases; unmatched bases: 9. CDR1 is SGDLS, CDR2 YYNGEE, per germline. The CDR3 runs to 14 residues. This chain's CDR3 is CASSERDRSWPQHF. In nucleotides, the CDR3 is TGTGCCAGCAGCGAGAGGGACAGAAGTTGGCCCCAGCATTTT. The entire variable domain, with the rest obtained from reference TRBV9 and TRBJ1-5, is as follows: DSGVTQTPKHLITATGQRVTLRCSPRSGDLSVYWYQQSLDQGLQFLIQYYNGEERAKGNILERFSAQQFPDLHSELNLSSLELGDSALYFCASSERDRSWPQHFGDGTRLSIL.

The gene calls are TRBV9 and TRBJ1-5; 8 bases match TRBD1. Looked up from germline, CDR1 is SGDLS and CDR2 is YYNGEE. The junction had 13 bases not matched to a gene; V was cut back by 4 bases and J by 4 bases. The CDR3 spans 17 residues. CDR3 in DNA: TGTGCCAGCAGCTCAGGCTTCGGGACAGGAGATAATCAGCCCCAGCATTTT. Translating gives CASSSGFGTGDNQPQHF.

V gene TRBV5-5 combines with J gene TRBJ2-5; D might be TRBD2 (5 bases). Trimming cost V 3 bases and J 4 bases, with 13 bases left between them. The CDR3 is 14 residues long. CDR1 and CDR2 from the germline V gene are SGHKS and YYEKEE (reference sequence). As DNA, the CDR3 is TGTGCCAGCAGCTCTGGCCGGGCGGGAGAGACCCAGTACTTC. This codes for CASSSGRAGETQYF.

This chain connects TRBV28 to TRBJ2-5; D may match TRBD1 or TRBD2 (5 bases each). Trimming removed 3 bases at V and 1 base at J, with 12 bases between. The length of the CDR3 is 15 residues. Germline V CDR1 and CDR2: MDHEN, SYDVKM. The CDR3 protein is CASSFSFGTQETQYF. CDR3 nucleotides: TGTGCCAGCAGTTTCTCCTTCGGGACCCAAGAGACCCAGTACTTC.

The genes are TRBV2 and TRBJ1-5, with 8 bases identical to TRBD1. Germline V gives CDR1 SNHLY, CDR2 FYNNEI. CDR3 size: 17 residues. With 6 bases clipped from V and 0 bases from J, the junction kept 10 bases outside the gene matches. CDR3 protein: CASRTGQGDYSNQPQHF. In nucleotides, the CDR3 is TGTGCCAGCAGAACCGGACAGGGCGATTATAGCAATCAGCCCCAGCATTTT.

The V and J genes are TRBV7-9 and TRBJ2-2, with no clear D. V lost 3 bases and J 6 bases, leaving 11 bases between the germline ends. The CDR3 has 14 residues. Germline loops: CDR1 SEHNR, CDR2 FQNEAQ (reference sequence). The CDR3 sequence: CASSFVGMAGELFF. In DNA form, the CDR3 reads TGTGCCAGCAGCTTTGTGGGGATGGCCGGGGAGCTGTTTTTT.

The V gene is TRBV7-8, the J gene TRBJ1-5, with D perhaps TRBD1 (6 bases). Germline V CDR1 and CDR2: SGHVS, FQNEAQ. Between the trimmed V and J ends, which lost 4 bases and 6 bases, there was a span of 16 bases. The CDR3 covers 15 residues. CDR3 in DNA: TGTGCCAGCAGCTGGGGGCAGGGTCTGGGTCAGCCCCAGCATTTT. This gives the protein CASSWGQGLGQPQHF.

CDR3 DNA sequence: TGTGCCAGTAGTATGGGGGACACCTCGGCGGACATTCAGTACTTC. Translating gives CASSMGDTSADIQYF. V is TRBV19 and J is TRBJ2-4, with a tentative D call TRBD1 (6 bases). CDR1 and CDR2 from the germline V gene are LNHDA and SQIVND (reference sequence). The CDR3 runs to 15 residues. V lost 3 bases and J lost 8, with 17 bases in between.